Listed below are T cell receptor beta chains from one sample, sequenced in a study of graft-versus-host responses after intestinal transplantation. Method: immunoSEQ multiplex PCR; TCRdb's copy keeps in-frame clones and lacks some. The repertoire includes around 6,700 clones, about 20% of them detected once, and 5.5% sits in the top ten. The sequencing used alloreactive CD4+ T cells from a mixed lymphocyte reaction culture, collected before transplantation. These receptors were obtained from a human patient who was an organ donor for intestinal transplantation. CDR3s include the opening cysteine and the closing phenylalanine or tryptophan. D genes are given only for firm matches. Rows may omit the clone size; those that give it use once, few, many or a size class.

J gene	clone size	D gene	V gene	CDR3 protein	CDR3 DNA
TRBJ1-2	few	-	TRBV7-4	CASSPGPEANYGYTF	TGTGCCAGCAGCCCGGGGCCGGAAGCTAACTATGGCTACACCTTC
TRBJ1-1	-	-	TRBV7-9	CASSFRRGRGNTEAFF	TGTGCCAGCAGCTTTAGGAGGGGAAGAGGGAACACTGAAGCTTTCTTT
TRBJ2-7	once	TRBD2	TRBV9	CASSPGTSGGEVEQYF	TGTGCCAGCAGCCCCGGGACTAGCGGGGGGGAGGTCGAGCAGTACTTC
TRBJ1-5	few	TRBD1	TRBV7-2	CASSFVGQNNQPQHF	TGTGCCAGCAGCTTCGTGGGACAGAACAATCAGCCCCAGCATTTT
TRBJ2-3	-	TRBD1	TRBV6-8	CASRAGGKVDTQYF	TGTGCCAGCAGAGCAGGGGGTAAGGTAGATACGCAGTATTTT
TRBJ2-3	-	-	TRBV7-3	CASSLNGLAGNTQYF	TGTGCCAGCAGCTTAAATGGGCTAGCCGGGAATACGCAGTATTTT
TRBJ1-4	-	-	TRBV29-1	CSVALRGTNEKLFF	TGCAGCGTTGCCCTCAGGGGAACTAATGAAAAACTGTTTTTT
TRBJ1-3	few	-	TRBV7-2	CASSLKDTGNTIYF	TGTGCCAGCAGCTTAAAAGACACTGGAAACACCATATATTTT
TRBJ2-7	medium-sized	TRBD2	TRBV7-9	CASSPGGEQYF	TGTGCCAGCAGCCCGGGGGGGGAGCAGTACTTC
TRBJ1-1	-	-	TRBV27	CASSLQGSYTEAFF	TGTGCCAGCAGTTTACAGGGTTCGTACACTGAAGCTTTCTTT
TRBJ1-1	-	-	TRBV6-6	CAISRMRGGDTEAFF	TGTGCCATCAGTCGGATGCGGGGAGGGGACACTGAAGCTTTCTTT
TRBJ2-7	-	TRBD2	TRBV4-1	CASSQVLAGGGEQYF	TGTGCCAGCAGCCAAGTTCTAGCGGGGGGTGGCGAGCAGTACTTC
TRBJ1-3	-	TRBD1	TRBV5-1	CASSPRTGYGNTIYF	TGCGCCAGCAGCCCGCGGACAGGGTATGGAAACACCATATATTTT
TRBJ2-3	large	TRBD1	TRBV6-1	CASRAGGKVDTQYF	TGTGCCAGCAGAGCAGGGGGTAAGGTAGATACGCAGTATTTT
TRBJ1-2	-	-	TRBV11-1	CASSPSSNYGYTF	TGTGCCAGCAGCCCATCCTCCAACTATGGCTACACCTTC
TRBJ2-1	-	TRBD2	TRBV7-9	CASSLAYTSGGPSNEQFF	TGTGCCAGCAGCTTAGCCTACACTAGCGGGGGTCCTTCCAATGAGCAGTTCTTC
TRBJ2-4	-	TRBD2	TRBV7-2	CARSGTSGGVVKNIQYF	TGTGCCCGCAGTGGGACTAGCGGGGGGGTAGTAAAAAACATTCAGTACTTC
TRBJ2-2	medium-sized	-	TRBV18	CASSPLTIGGELFF	TGTGCCAGCTCACCCCTAACCATCGGCGGGGAGCTGTTTTTT
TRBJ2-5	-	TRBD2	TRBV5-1	CASGLAGGKQETQYF	TGCGCCAGCGGACTAGCGGGGGGTAAACAAGAGACCCAGTACTTC
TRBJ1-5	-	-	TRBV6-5	CASIGYGLNQPQHF	TGTGCCAGCATAGGATACGGACTCAATCAGCCCCAGCATTTT
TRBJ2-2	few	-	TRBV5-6	CASSPGLRTGELFF	TGTGCCAGCAGCCCTGGACTTCGCACCGGGGAGCTGTTTTTT
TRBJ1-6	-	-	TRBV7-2	CASSFRGVEGSPLHF	TGTGCCAGCAGCTTCCGGGGGGTAGAGGGATCACCCCTCCACTTT
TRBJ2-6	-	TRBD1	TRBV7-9	CASSPWTGSLSGANVLTF	TGTGCCAGCAGCCCCTGGACAGGAAGTCTCTCTGGGGCCAACGTCCTGACTTTC
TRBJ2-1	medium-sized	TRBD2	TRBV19	CASSETSGGVSYNEQFF	TGTGCCAGTAGTGAGACTAGCGGGGGGGTCTCCTACAATGAGCAGTTCTTC
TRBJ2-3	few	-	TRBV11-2	CASSLMASTDTQYF	TGTGCCAGCAGCTTAATGGCATCCACAGATACGCAGTATTTT
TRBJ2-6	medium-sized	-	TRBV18	CASSPNRAGANVLTF	TGTGCCAGCTCACCAAACAGGGCTGGGGCCAACGTCCTGACTTTC
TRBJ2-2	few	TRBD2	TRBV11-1	CASSALTGTTRTGELFF	TGTGCCAGCAGCGCTTTAACCGGGACTACCCGCACCGGGGAGCTGTTTTTT
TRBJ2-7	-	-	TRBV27	CASSRDRWRDEQYF	TGTGCCAGCAGTCGAGACAGGTGGAGGGACGAGCAGTACTTC
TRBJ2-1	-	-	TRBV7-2	CASSREAGNYNEQFF	TGCGCCAGCTCTCGTGAGGCAGGCAACTACAATGAGCAGTTCTTC